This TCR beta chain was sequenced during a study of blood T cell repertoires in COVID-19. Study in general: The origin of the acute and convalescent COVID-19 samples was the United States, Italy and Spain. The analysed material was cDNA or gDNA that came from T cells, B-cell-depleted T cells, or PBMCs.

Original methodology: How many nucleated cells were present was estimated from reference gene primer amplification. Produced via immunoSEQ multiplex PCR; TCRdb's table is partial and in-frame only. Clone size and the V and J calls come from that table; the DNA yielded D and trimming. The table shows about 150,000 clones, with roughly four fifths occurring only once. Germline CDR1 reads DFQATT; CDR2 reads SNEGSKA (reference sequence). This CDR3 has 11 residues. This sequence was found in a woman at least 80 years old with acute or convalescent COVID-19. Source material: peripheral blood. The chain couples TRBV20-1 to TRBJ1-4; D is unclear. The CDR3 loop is CSAPTYEKLFF. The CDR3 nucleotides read TGCAGCGCTCCGACATACGAAAAACTGTTTTTT.